Below, 25 T cell receptor beta chains from the same sample are listed, as sequenced in a study of blood T cells in healthy people across ages. Using a J-beta primer mix together with a sample-barcoded 5' primer, a second PCR was run for about 6 to 11 cycles. TCRdb reprocessed the 5' RACE reads with MiXCR, giving one entry per CDR3 protein. The data contain 590,000 or so distinct CDR3 sequences, less than 35% of them seen just once; the ten biggest clones take up approximately 14%. Sequencing was carried out using blood. These receptor sequences come from a woman older than 75 in good health.

There are many counts of this clonotype. The chain is built from TRBV5-1 and TRBJ1-4, with 7 nucleotides matching TRBD1. This CDR3 is built from 15 residues. Germline values: CDR1 SGHRS, CDR2 YFSETQ. V shed 2 bases and J 5 bases; nucleotides not matched to a gene: 6. CDR3 residues: CASSFAGQKNEKLFF. The CDR3 coding sequence is TGCGCCAGCAGCTTTGCGGGACAGAAGAATGAAAAACTGTTTTTT.

The CDR3 is CASSLSENQPQHF. The CDR3, as DNA: TGTGCCAGCAGCTTAAGCGAGAATCAGCCCCAGCATTTT. The chain carries TRBV7-2 and TRBJ1-5; D remains unclear. The CDR3 spans 13 residues. V dropped 2 bases and J dropped 4 bases, with 6 bases sitting between them. CDR1 and CDR2 (germline): SGHTA, FQGNSA. Full variable domain (remainder filled in from reference TRBV7-2 and TRBJ1-5): GAGVSQSPSNKVTEKGKDVELRCDPISGHTALYWYRQSLGQGLEFLIYFQGNSAPDKSGLPSDRFSAERTGGSVSTLTIQRTQQEDSAVYLCASSLSENQPQHFGDGTRLSIL.

This clonotype has at least ten counts. V is TRBV27 and J is TRBJ2-7; D is unclear. Germline loops: CDR1 MNHEY, CDR2 SMNVEV (reference sequence). Trimming stripped 8 bases from V and 1 base from J, with 15 bases between. This CDR3 comprises 14 residues. Here the CDR3 DNA reads TGTGCCAGCGGTCCGTTTTTGGGGTCCTACGAGCAGTACTTC. Its protein is CASGPFLGSYEQYF.

This clonotype appeared many times. The chain carries TRBV5-5 and TRBJ2-1; 11 positions match TRBD1. Germline trimming cut 4 bases from V and 2 bases from J; bases unmatched to any gene: 5. Germline V CDR1 and CDR2: SGHKS, YYEKEE (reference sequence). CDR3 size: 16 residues. The CDR3 loop reads CASSRDRGNTYNEQFF. CDR3 DNA sequence: TGTGCCAGCAGCCGGGACAGGGGGAACACCTACAATGAGCAGTTCTTC.

J is TRBJ2-2 and V is TRBV28; TRBD1 agrees at 8 bases. V was pared by 4 bases and J by 4 bases, with 8 bases of the junction left unmatched. Per the germline V gene, CDR1 is MDHEN and CDR2 is SYDVKM. The CDR3 spans 16 residues. CDR3 DNA: TGTGCCAGCAGTTCCTCGGACAGGGTGGGCACCGGGGAGCTGTTTTTT. Its translation: CASSSSDRVGTGELFF. The full variable domain, in which reference TRBV28 and TRBJ2-2 provide the parts outside the CDR3, is DVKVTQSSRYLVKRTGEKVFLECVQDMDHENMFWYRQDPGLGLRLIYFSYDVKMKEKGDIPEGYSVSREKKERFSLILESASTNQTSMYLCASSSSDRVGTGELFFGEGSRLTVL.

About this clonotype: A much bigger clone sits one base away, suggesting this may be a read error. This chain uses TRBV4-1 with TRBJ2-1; 9 bases are a match to TRBD2. Trimming removed 5 bases from V and 4 bases from J; junction bases left unmatched: 6. Per germline, CDR1 MGHRA and CDR2 YSYEKL. The CDR3 consists of 15 residues. CDR3 in DNA: TGCGCCAGCAGCAAACCGCGGGGGGGTTACAATGAGCAGTTCTTC. Residues: CASSKPRGGYNEQFF.

In this sample, this clonotype turned up a few times. The chain recombines TRBV7-2 with TRBJ1-1; 9 bases map to TRBD1. Germline CDR1 reads SGHTA; CDR2 reads FQGNSA. The CDR3 totals 15 residues. Germline trimming cut 4 bases from V and 4 bases from J; bases unmatched to any gene: 7. DNA for the CDR3: TGTGCCAGCAGCTCGGACAGGGGTCGACGCACTGAAGCTTTCTTT. Protein: CASSSDRGRRTEAFF.

In this sample, this clonotype turned up a few times. CDR3 amino acids: CAWRDRADQPQHF. The CDR3 nucleotides are TGTGCCTGGAGAGACAGGGCGGATCAGCCCCAGCATTTT. The chain recombines TRBV30 with TRBJ1-5; 7 nucleotides line up with TRBD1. V shed 3 bases and J 5 bases; nucleotides not matched to a gene: 4. The CDR3 has 13 residues. CDR1 and CDR2 from the germline V gene are GTSNPN and SVGIG (reference sequence).

This clonotype showed up many times. The rearrangement uses TRBV7-9 and TRBJ2-3; possibly TRBD1 for D (6 bases). Germline CDR1 reads SEHNR; CDR2 reads FQNEAQ (reference sequence). V lost 3 bases and J lost 3, with 13 bases in between. The CDR3 has 15 amino acids. The CDR3 region is CASSFSGAQTDTQYF. CDR3 DNA sequence: TGTGCCAGCAGCTTCTCAGGGGCGCAGACAGATACGCAGTATTTT.

On this clonotype: A read error is possible here, since a much larger clone lies one base away. The chain's CDR3 is CASSWNAGRSYEQYF. The DNA for the CDR3 is TGTGCCAGCAGCTGGAATGCGGGGCGCTCCTACGAGCAGTACTTC. The V call is TRBV7-2, the J call TRBJ2-7; D perhaps matches TRBD2 (6 bases). Germline V gene lookup returns CDR1 SGHTA and CDR2 FQGNSA. Trimming pared 4 bases from V and 0 bases from J, leaving 13 bases between. The CDR3 runs 15 residues.

This chain joins TRBV7-6 and TRBJ2-5, with TRBD2 matching over 11 bases. The J call is in doubt because the DNA end fits TRBJ2-7 better. Germline CDR1 is SGHVS and CDR2 is FNYEAQ. The length of the CDR3 is 15 residues. CDR3: CASSLTGTSGYEQYF. As DNA, the CDR3 is TGTGCCAGCAGCCTCACTGGGACTAGCGGTTACGAGCAGTACTTC.

This clonotype has at least ten counts. V usage is TRBV7-2 and J usage is TRBJ2-7; 11 nucleotides agree with TRBD2. Trimming at V came to 5 bases and at J to 2 bases, leaving 5 bases not matched to a gene. Germline V gives CDR1 SGHTA, CDR2 FQGNSA. The CDR3 is 15 amino acids. CDR3 region: CASSKTSGTTYEQYF. The CDR3 DNA sequence: TGTGCCAGCAGCAAGACTAGCGGGACTACCTACGAGCAGTACTTC.

In this sample, this clonotype turned up many times. The J gene is TRBJ2-7, the V gene TRBV10-3; 9 bases line up with TRBD1. This CDR3 spans 15 amino acids. Germline CDR1 is ENHRY and CDR2 is SYGVKD. V shed 3 bases, J shed 2 bases, and the junction held 5 bases outside the gene matches. The chain's CDR3 is CAISDRDREAYEQYF. The CDR3 DNA sequence: TGTGCCATCAGTGACCGGGACAGGGAGGCCTACGAGCAGTACTTC.

The table lists this clonotype with many counts. A much more abundant neighbour one base away suggests this may be a read error. The chain couples TRBV20-1 to TRBJ2-1; D not resolved. The tail of the sequence fits TRBJ2-7 better, so the J call may be wrong. The CDR3 sequence is 13 residues long. From germline, CDR1 is DFQATT and CDR2 SNEGSKA (reference sequence). DNA of the CDR3: TGCAGTGCCGAGAGGAGCTCCTACAATGAGCAGTACTTC. It encodes CSAERSSYNEQYF.

This sequence joins TRBV15 and TRBJ2-1, with no clear D. V lost 1 base to trimming and J lost 7 bases, with 8 bases between them. The germline gives CDR1 LNHNV, CDR2 YYDKDF (reference sequence). CDR3 length: 13 amino acids. CDR3 region: CATSRVELNEQFF. The CDR3 coding sequence is TGTGCCACCAGCAGAGTGGAGTTAAATGAGCAGTTCTTC.

Worth noting for this clonotype: A much larger clone is a single base away; this may be a read error. The gene calls are TRBV21-1 and TRBJ1-2; the DNA was not compared with TRBD1, the D call given in the table. TRBV21-1 is given as a pseudogene. The CDR3 spans 14 residues. CDR3 loop: CASNKDCPGDGYTF. CDR3 in DNA: TGTGCCAGCAACAAAGATTGTCCAGGGGATGGCTACACCTTC.

This clonotype was detected a few times. This could be a read error, since a much larger clone is one nucleotide away. The V call is TRBV20-1, the J call TRBJ2-1; TRBD1 matches 8 bases. The J call is uncertain, as TRBJ2-7 better fits the DNA end. The germline V gene encodes CDR1 DFQATT and CDR2 SNEGSKA (reference sequence). The CDR3 extends over 16 amino acids. The CDR3 loop reads CSARDARDRFYNEQYF. As DNA, the CDR3 is TGCAGTGCTAGAGACGCCCGGGACAGGTTTTACAATGAGCAGTACTTC.

With regard to this clonotype: A much larger clone sits a single nucleotide away, making a read error possible. The V gene is TRBV6-5, the J gene TRBJ1-2; D gene unclear. V was pared by 5 bases and J by 0 bases, with 10 bases between. Germline loops: CDR1 MNHEY, CDR2 SVGAGI. There are 14 residues in the CDR3. The CDR3 spells CASSLLGPNYGYTF. The CDR3 DNA sequence: TGTGCCAGCAGTCTCCTAGGGCCTAACTATGGCTACACCTTC.

The chain recombines TRBV20-1 with TRBJ2-3, with D possibly matching TRBD2 (5 bases). This CDR3 region has 13 residues. Trimming shortened V by 3 bases and J by 5 bases, and 12 bases separated the two germline ends. Germline assignment: CDR1 DFQATT and CDR2 SNEGSKA (reference sequence). CDR3 loop: CSASLGVKDTQYF. The CDR3 bases are TGCAGTGCTAGCTTGGGAGTGAAAGATACGCAGTATTTT.

Ten or more counts support this clonotype. The chain uses TRBV18 and TRBJ2-5; D gene unclear. Looked up from germline, CDR1 is KGHSH and CDR2 is LQKENI. CDR3 size: 14 residues. V dropped 2 bases and J dropped 4 bases, with 11 bases sitting between them. CDR3 bases: TGTGCCAGCTCACCAGCAGGAGTAGGAGAGACCCAGTACTTC. Its protein is CASSPAGVGETQYF. The whole variable domain, filled in from reference TRBV18 and TRBJ2-5, reads NAGVMQNPRHLVRRRGQEARLRCSPMKGHSHVYWYRQLPEEGLKFMVYLQKENIIDESGMPKERFSAEFPKEGPSILRIQQVVRGDSAAYFCASSPAGVGETQYFGPGTRLLVL.

To note about this clonotype: A much more abundant neighbour one base away suggests this may be a read error. The chain is built from TRBV3-1 and TRBJ2-4; no reliable D call. TRBJ2-7 matches the DNA end more closely, so the J call is doubtful. CDR1 and CDR2 from the germline V gene are LGHDT and YNNKEL (reference sequence). CDR3 length: 15 amino acids. Here the CDR3 reads CASSQVFSRPYEQYF. The CDR3 DNA is TGTGCCAGCAGCCAAGTGTTCAGTAGGCCCTACGAGCAGTACTTC.

This clonotype was seen at least ten times. CDR3 sequence reads: CASSTGQPNEQFF. The CDR3 DNA follows: TGTGCCAGCAGCACCGGACAGCCGAATGAGCAGTTCTTC. The chain uses TRBV9 and TRBJ2-1; a possible D gene is TRBD1 (6 bases). Deletions cut 4 bases from V and 7 bases from J, with 12 bases between. Germline V gene sequence: CDR1 SGDLS, CDR2 YYNGEE. CDR3 length: 13 amino acids.

Ten or more counts support this clonotype. The gene calls are TRBV7-9 and TRBJ2-6; TRBD1 matches 9 bases. Per the germline V gene, CDR1 is SEHNR and CDR2 is FQNEAQ (reference sequence). The V gene end was trimmed by 0 bases and the J gene end by 11 bases; junction bases not matched to a gene: 2. The CDR3 is 14 amino acids. The CDR3 loop is CASSLARTGDVLTF. In DNA form, the CDR3 reads TGTGCCAGCAGCTTAGCCAGGACAGGGGACGTCCTGACTTTC.

This clonotype was counted only a few times. V gene TRBV20-1 combines with J gene TRBJ2-5; D call uncertain. This CDR3 spans 12 amino acids. Germline V lookup: CDR1 DFQATT, CDR2 SNEGSKA (reference sequence). Trimming took 3 bases from V and 11 from J, leaving 16 bases between them. CDR3 coding DNA: TGCAGTGCTAGTGATCCTAGAGATGAGCAGTACTTC. Translation gives CSASDPRDEQYF.

The rearrangement uses TRBV6-5 and TRBJ2-2; perhaps D is TRBD1 or TRBD2 (6 bases each). The CDR3 extends over 16 amino acids. Germline V CDR1 and CDR2: MNHEY, SVGAGI. V was shortened by 4 bases and J by 4 bases, with 16 bases between the two germline ends. CDR3 sequence: CASSSGAGRGTGELFF. The CDR3 coding sequence is TGTGCCAGCAGTTCGGGGGCAGGAAGAGGCACCGGGGAGCTGTTTTTT.